Below, 10 T cell receptor beta chains from the same sample are listed, as sequenced in a study of beta chain features in type 1 diabetes. Study-level points and caveats: In all four CD4+ subsets, TCRB CDR3 length was significantly, moderately reduced in type 1 diabetes.

Sequenced material consisted of expressed TCRB transcripts (all of the isolated RNA was reverse transcribed). Sequencing used immunoSEQ multiplex PCR; TCRdb keeps in-frame clones, though not all of them. Among about 160,000 clones listed, around 63% were seen once. The antigens these receptors bind are not known. The sequenced sample was naive CD4+ T cells from blood. These receptors were taken from a man aged 30-40 years with type 1 diabetes.

This clone was seen only a few times. The chain uses TRBV7-2 and TRBJ2-3; 8 bases fit TRBD2. The trim removed 3 bases at V and 3 bases at J, leaving 5 bases unmatched. In germline, CDR1 is SGHTA, CDR2 FQGNSA. The CDR3 is 15 residues long. As DNA, the CDR3 is TGTGCCAGCAGCTTGAGGACTAGCTGGACAGATACGCAGTATTTT. The encoded protein is CASSLRTSWTDTQYF.

CDR3 region: CASSTASGGTDTQYF. CDR3 DNA sequence: TGTGCCAGCAGCACCGCTAGCGGGGGCACAGATACGCAGTATTTT. The V call is TRBV7-2, the J call TRBJ2-3; 9 nucleotides match TRBD2. Germline CDR1 is SGHTA and CDR2 is FQGNSA. Losses at the gene ends were 5 bases for V and 1 base for J; bases not matched to a gene: 4. The CDR3 runs to 15 residues.

V gene TRBV1 combines with J gene TRBJ2-3; TRBD2, the table's D call, lacks a check against the DNA. TRBV1 is assigned pseudogene status. The CDR3 is made up of 13 amino acids. As DNA, the CDR3 is TGCACCAGCAGCCAAGATTATCCAGATACGCAGTATTTT. It specifies CTSSQDYPDTQYF.

This chain links TRBV5-4 with TRBJ1-6; 8 nucleotides align to TRBD1. Trimming took 2 bases from V and 11 from J; bases not matched to a gene: 0. The CDR3 covers 12 residues. The germline V gene encodes CDR1 SGHNT and CDR2 YYREEE (reference sequence). CDR3 sequence reads: CASSLQGAPLHF. The CDR3 DNA follows: TGTGCCAGCAGCTTACAGGGGGCACCCCTCCACTTT.

The V and J genes are TRBV7-2 and TRBJ1-2; a possible D gene is TRBD1 (5 bases). The CDR3 is made up of 16 amino acids. CDR1 is SGHTA, CDR2 FQGNSA, per germline. With 2 bases removed from V and 6 bases from J, the gap between germline ends came to 19 bases. CDR3 loop: CASSLIVAGRPNGYTF. The CDR3 DNA reads as TGTGCCAGCAGCTTAATCGTCGCAGGGCGCCCGAATGGCTACACCTTC.

This sequence joins TRBV4-3 and TRBJ2-3; D is possibly TRBD1 or TRBD2 (6 bases each). This CDR3 contains 14 residues. CDR1 and CDR2 (germline): LGHNA, YSLEER. Between the trimmed V and J ends, which lost 2 bases and 4 bases, there was a span of 10 bases. CDR3 residues: CASSQNGGPDTQYF. CDR3 DNA: TGCGCCAGCAGCCAAAATGGGGGGCCAGATACGCAGTATTTT.

This clone has more than one count but fewer than ten. V is TRBV9 and J is TRBJ2-6; 8 nucleotides agree with TRBD2. Germline lookup yields CDR1 SGDLS and CDR2 YYNGEE. V shed 2 bases, J shed 2 bases, and the junction held 3 bases outside the gene matches. The CDR3 extends over 16 amino acids. The chain's CDR3 is CASSVMGLAGANVLTF. Here the CDR3 DNA reads TGTGCCAGCAGCGTCATGGGACTAGCTGGGGCCAACGTCCTGACTTTC. Drawing the rest from reference TRBV9 and TRBJ2-6, the complete variable domain is DSGVTQTPKHLITATGQRVTLRCSPRSGDLSVYWYQQSLDQGLQFLIQYYNGEERAKGNILERFSAQQFPDLHSELNLSSLELGDSALYFCASSVMGLAGANVLTFGAGSRLTVL.

The V gene is TRBV7-2, the J gene TRBJ2-7, with 7 bases that match TRBD2. The V gene's germline CDR1 is SGHTA and CDR2 FQGNSA. V was pared by 1 base and J by 2 bases, with 8 bases of the junction left unmatched. This CDR3 comprises 16 residues. The DNA for the CDR3 is TGTGCCAGCAGCTTAGGAGGCCTAGCGGTCCCCTACGAGCAGTACTTC. Its translation: CASSLGGLAVPYEQYF.

This clone has just one count. The chain uses TRBV5-4 and TRBJ2-5; D is uncertain. CDR3 size: 14 residues. Trimming removed 0 bases at V and 4 bases at J, with 10 bases between. Germline CDR1 SGHNT, CDR2 YYREEE (reference sequence). The CDR3 reads CASSLDSRVETQYF. DNA of the CDR3: TGTGCCAGCAGCTTGGACTCAAGGGTAGAGACCCAGTACTTC.

This clone has only one observation. The chain employs TRBV13 and TRBJ1-2; weak D call: TRBD1 (5 bases). The CDR3 contains 12 residues. Deletions cut 5 bases from V and 3 bases from J, with 7 bases between. Germline CDR1 and CDR2: PRHDT and FYEKMQ (reference sequence). CDR3: CASSRGDYGYTF. The CDR3, as DNA: TGTGCCAGCAGCCGAGGGGACTATGGCTACACCTTC.